The next 19 T cell receptor beta chains were all read from a single sample in a study of response to subunit inactivated influenza vaccine. TCRdb passed the RT-PCR reads through MiXCR, listing each CDR3 protein once. This sample carries about 520,000 distinct CDR3 sequences, approximately 9.9% of them seen once, and the ten largest clones take around 12%. The material was PBMCs from blood, obtained 45 days after vaccination. These receptors were obtained from a man aged 50 to 60 who received an inactivated influenza vaccine.

This clonotype was seen a few times. The rearrangement joins TRBV7-2 to TRBJ1-2, with 7 bases fitting TRBD1. Germline assignment: CDR1 SGHTA and CDR2 FQGNSA. CDR3 length: 13 residues. V was pared by 5 bases and J by 4 bases, with 4 bases of the junction left unmatched. CDR3 sequence reads: CASSDTGVYGYTF. The CDR3, as DNA: TGTGCCAGCAGCGATACAGGGGTCTATGGCTACACCTTC.

This clonotype was detected only a few times. The CDR3 region has the DNA TGTGCCAGCAGCACACCACTAGCGGGAGGGCCCACCCCCTACAATGAGCAGTTCTTC. Amino acids: CASSTPLAGGPTPYNEQFF. The chain recombines TRBV9 with TRBJ2-1; 13 nucleotides agree with TRBD2. CDR1 is SGDLS, CDR2 YYNGEE, per germline. This CDR3 comprises 19 residues. V dropped 4 bases and J dropped 2; count of bases not matched to a gene: 12.

This clonotype was recorded many times. CDR3 nucleotides: TGTGCCATGTCGACAGTCTCTGGAAACACCATATATTTT. Protein product: CAMSTVSGNTIYF. The V and J genes are TRBV10-3 and TRBJ1-3, with D perhaps matching TRBD1 (5 bases). Germline CDR1 and CDR2: ENHRY and SYGVKD. V shed 9 bases and J shed 0 bases, with 9 bases lying between them. The CDR3 loop spans 13 amino acids.

Only a few counts were recorded for this clonotype. This chain uses TRBV19 with TRBJ1-1; tentative D call: TRBD1 (5 bases). V dropped 6 bases and J dropped 4 bases, with 12 bases sitting between them. CDR3 size: 13 residues. Per germline, CDR1 LNHDA and CDR2 SQIVND (reference sequence). This CDR3 reads CASRVVGGTEAFF. CDR3 nucleotide sequence: TGTGCCAGTAGGGTTGTGGGGGGCACTGAAGCTTTCTTT.

This clonotype was picked up a small number of times. CDR3 DNA: TGCGCCAGCAGCATGGGTGCCGTAAAGGGCGAGCAGTACTTC. Protein product: CASSMGAVKGEQYF. The chain couples TRBV5-1 to TRBJ2-7; D gene unclear. The germline V gene encodes CDR1 SGHRS and CDR2 YFSETQ. Trimming removed 4 bases at V and 6 bases at J, with 17 bases between. The CDR3 totals 14 residues.

In its sample, this clonotype was seen a few times. This chain links TRBV20-1 with TRBJ1-5; 8 bases match TRBD1. This CDR3 is 15 amino acids long. Germline CDR1 reads DFQATT; CDR2 reads SNEGSKA (reference sequence). J was trimmed by 5 bases and V by 0 bases; bases with no gene match: 6. CDR3 in amino acids: CSARDDRGSHQPQHF. CDR3 bases: TGCAGTGCTAGAGATGACAGGGGTAGTCATCAGCCCCAGCATTTT.

This rearrangement joins TRBV19 to TRBJ1-1; TRBD1 agrees at 9 bases. Trimming cost V 6 bases and J 6 bases; bases outside gene matches: 5. Looked up from germline, CDR1 is LNHDA and CDR2 is SQIVND (reference sequence). The CDR3 is made up of 13 amino acids. The CDR3: CASRAGQGAEAFF. For the CDR3, the DNA is TGTGCCAGTAGGGCGGGACAGGGTGCTGAAGCTTTCTTT.

As to this clonotype: An end of the junction does not agree with germline; a read error may underlie this. The CDR3 DNA reads as TGTGCCAGCAATTTATCGATCTGGGACACGGGGGAGACCCAGTACTTC. Translated: CASNLSIWDTGETQYF. The V call is TRBV27, the J call TRBJ2-5; D is perhaps TRBD1 (6 bases). Germline V gives CDR1 MNHEY, CDR2 SMNVEV (reference sequence). The CDR3 is 16 amino acids.

The table lists this clonotype with a few counts. The chain combines TRBV5-1 with TRBJ1-4; D remains ambiguous. The CDR3 spans 16 residues. Trimming left V 3 bases short and J 0 bases short, with 12 bases between. From germline, CDR1 is SGHRS and CDR2 YFSETQ. The CDR3 here is CASSSEPGATNEKLFF. CDR3 coding DNA: TGCGCCAGCAGCTCAGAGCCGGGAGCAACTAATGAAAAACTGTTTTTT.

The gene calls are TRBV27 and TRBJ2-3; 9 bases agree with TRBD2. V lost 6 bases, J lost 10 bases, and 11 bases stayed unmatched. From germline, CDR1 is MNHEY and CDR2 SMNVEV (reference sequence). The CDR3 totals 14 residues. The CDR3 protein is CASSSRVSGGPQYF. For the CDR3, the DNA is TGTGCCAGCAGCTCCCGGGTTAGCGGGGGCCCGCAGTATTTT.

This clonotype showed up many times. The chain joins TRBV6-5 to TRBJ2-2; D remains unclear. Germline CDR1 and CDR2: MNHEY and SVGAGI. V was shortened by 4 bases and J by 4 bases, with 7 bases between the two germline ends. The CDR3 length is 13 residues. CDR3 sequence reads: CASSSPGTGELFF. CDR3 DNA: TGTGCCAGCAGTTCCCCAGGCACCGGGGAGCTGTTTTTT.

Many counts were recorded for this clonotype. The chain couples TRBV7-9 to TRBJ2-1, with 8 bases identical to TRBD2. CDR3 length: 14 residues. The ends lost 1 base at V and 6 bases at J; junction bases unmatched: 2. Per germline, CDR1 SEHNR and CDR2 FQNEAQ (reference sequence). The CDR3, as DNA: TGTGCCAGCAGCTTAGGACTAGCGACCAATGAGCAGTTCTTC. This encodes CASSLGLATNEQFF.

Comment on this clonotype: One junction end does not reproduce the germline sequence, and a read error may be involved. V is TRBV7-8 and J is TRBJ2-6; D remains ambiguous. The germline CDR1 and CDR2 sequences are SGHVS and FQNEAQ. The CDR3 length is 19 residues. CDR3 in amino acids: CASNLAYSARSSGANVLTF. CDR3 in DNA: TGTGCCAGCAACTTAGCCTACTCAGCTCGCAGCTCTGGGGCCAACGTCCTGACTTTC.

This clonotype was counted only a few times. The chain recombines TRBV12-3 or TRBV12-4 with TRBJ1-5, with a weak D call TRBD1 (5 bases). The CDR3 is 16 residues long. With 2 bases removed from V and 0 bases from J, the gap between germline ends came to 11 bases. CDR3 DNA: TGTGCCAGCAGTTTATATGGGGGGGATAGCAATCAGCCCCAGCATTTT. Protein: CASSLYGGDSNQPQHF.

The genes are TRBV27 and TRBJ2-7; a weak D match, TRBD1 (5 bases). Germline CDR1 and CDR2: MNHEY and SMNVEV (reference sequence). The CDR3 is made up of 14 amino acids. The V gene lost 8 bases and the J gene lost 3 bases, with 17 bases spanning the gap. The CDR3: CASWKYSGFYEQYF. CDR3 DNA sequence: TGTGCCAGCTGGAAATATTCAGGGTTCTACGAGCAGTACTTC.

The sample holds many counts of this clonotype. The V gene is TRBV5-1, the J gene TRBJ2-5; 7 bases agree with TRBD1. The CDR3 has 14 residues. With 3 bases clipped from V and 1 base from J, the junction kept 3 bases outside the gene matches. Germline V lookup: CDR1 SGHRS, CDR2 YFSETQ. The DNA for the CDR3 is TGCGCCAGCAGCTCTACAGGGGTCCAAGAGACCCAGTACTTC. Amino acids: CASSSTGVQETQYF.

There are a few counts of this clonotype. This chain links TRBV4-3 with TRBJ1-6; D remains unclear. Trimming removed 0 bases at V and 7 bases at J, with 10 bases between. The CDR3 runs 15 residues. Germline values: CDR1 LGHNA, CDR2 YSLEER. The CDR3 sequence is CASSQDTGGNSPLHF. CDR3 coding DNA: TGCGCCAGCAGCCAAGATACTGGCGGGAATTCACCCCTCCACTTT.

This clonotype was seen more than once but under ten times. CDR3 loop: CSARFRDRVMRNTGELFF. Here the CDR3 DNA reads TGCAGTGCTAGGTTCCGGGACAGGGTAATGCGGAACACCGGGGAGCTGTTTTTT. The V call is TRBV20-1, the J call TRBJ2-2; 9 bases agree with TRBD1. V gave up 3 bases and J gave up 1 base; unmatched junction bases: 12. The CDR3 contains 18 residues. Germline values: CDR1 DFQATT, CDR2 SNEGSKA (reference sequence).

The chain employs TRBV7-9 and TRBJ2-7; D may correspond to TRBD1 or TRBD2 (6 bases each). Trimming left V 4 bases short and J 7 bases short, with 23 bases between. The CDR3 extends over 16 amino acids. The germline V gene encodes CDR1 SEHNR and CDR2 FQNEAQ (reference sequence). The CDR3 DNA is TGTGCCAGCAGCTCCGCCCGCGGAGGGGGAGAGAAAGAGCAGTACTTC. It encodes CASSSARGGGEKEQYF.